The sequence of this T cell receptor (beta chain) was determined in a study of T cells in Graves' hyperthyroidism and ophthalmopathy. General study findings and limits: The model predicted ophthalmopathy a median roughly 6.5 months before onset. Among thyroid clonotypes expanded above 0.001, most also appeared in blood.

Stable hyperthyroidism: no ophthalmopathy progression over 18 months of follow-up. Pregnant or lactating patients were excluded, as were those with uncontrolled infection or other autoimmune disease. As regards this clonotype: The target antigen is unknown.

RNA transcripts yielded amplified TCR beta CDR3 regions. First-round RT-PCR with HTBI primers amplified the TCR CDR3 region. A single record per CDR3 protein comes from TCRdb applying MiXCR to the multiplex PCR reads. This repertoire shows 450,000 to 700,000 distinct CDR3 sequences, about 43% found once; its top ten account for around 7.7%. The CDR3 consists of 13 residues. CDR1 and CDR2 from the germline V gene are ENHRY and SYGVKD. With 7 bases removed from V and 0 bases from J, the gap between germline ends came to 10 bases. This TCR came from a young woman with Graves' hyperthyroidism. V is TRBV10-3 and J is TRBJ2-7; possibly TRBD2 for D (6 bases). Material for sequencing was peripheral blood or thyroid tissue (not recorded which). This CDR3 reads CAITVTSSYEQYF. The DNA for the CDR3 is TGTGCCATCACTGTGACTAGCTCCTACGAGCAGTACTTC.